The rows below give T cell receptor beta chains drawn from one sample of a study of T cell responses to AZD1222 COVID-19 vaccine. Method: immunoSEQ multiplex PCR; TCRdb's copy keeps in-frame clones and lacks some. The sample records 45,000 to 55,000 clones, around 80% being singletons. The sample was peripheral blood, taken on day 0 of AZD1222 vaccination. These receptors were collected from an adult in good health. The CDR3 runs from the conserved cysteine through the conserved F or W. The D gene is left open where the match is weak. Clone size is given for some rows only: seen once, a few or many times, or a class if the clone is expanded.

CASSQGNGNTEAFF,TGTGCCAGCAGCCAAGGGAACGGGAACACTGAAGCTTTCTTT,TRBJ1-1,.,TRBV7-3,.
CASSPTGGYGYTF,TGTGCCAGCAGCCCGACAGGGGGCTATGGCTACACCTTC,TRBJ1-2,TRBD1,TRBV7-2,few
CASSFSTRLTEAFF,TGTGCCAGCAGTTTTTCGACAAGGCTCACTGAAGCTTTCTTT,TRBJ1-1,.,TRBV27,.
CASSRDRGSGETQYF,TGTGCCAGCTCACGGGACAGGGGCTCGGGAGAGACCCAGTACTTC,TRBJ2-5,TRBD1,TRBV18,.
CASSSIRDTTWGTKNIQYF,TGTGCCAGCAGTTCAATTCGGGACACCACTTGGGGAACCAAAAACATTCAGTACTTC,TRBJ2-4,.,TRBV28,.
CASSSDSNDPRGAFF,TGTGCCAGCAGTTCGGACAGCAACGACCCCCGGGGAGCTTTCTTT,TRBJ1-1,.,TRBV7-2,.
CASSLILFYEQYF,TGTGCCAGCAGCTTGATACTCTTCTACGAGCAGTACTTC,TRBJ2-7,.,TRBV11-2,.
CASSLGQGSNEKLFF,TGTGCCAGCAGCTTAGGTCAGGGGTCTAATGAAAAACTGTTTTTT,TRBJ1-4,.,TRBV7-9,.
CASSPRPIATNEKLFF,TGTGCCAGCTCACCACGGCCCATAGCAACTAATGAAAAACTGTTTTTT,TRBJ1-4,.,TRBV18,.
CASSSWGGGADTQYF,TGTGCCAGCAGTTCCTGGGGCGGGGGGGCAGATACGCAGTATTTT,TRBJ2-3,TRBD2,TRBV27,.
CASSPRHLNQPQHF,TGTGCCAGCTCACCACGACACCTCAATCAGCCCCAGCATTTT,TRBJ1-5,.,TRBV18,once
CASRHDRNNSPLHF,TGTGCCAGTCGTCACGACAGGAATAATTCACCCCTCCACTTT,TRBJ1-6,.,TRBV19,.
CASSGTTSSYEQYF,TGTGCCAGCAGCGGGACTACCTCTTCCTACGAGCAGTACTTC,TRBJ2-7,TRBD2,TRBV7-2,.
CASGRTQETQYF,TGTGCCAGCGGGCGGACTCAAGAGACCCAGTACTTC,TRBJ2-5,.,TRBV27,.
CAISEPRTGPNSPLHF,TGTGCCATCAGTGAGCCTAGGACAGGGCCTAATTCACCCCTCCACTTT,TRBJ1-6,TRBD1,TRBV10-3,.
CASSPRTRMGNEQFF,TGTGCCAGCAGCCCTCGGACTAGGATGGGGAATGAGCAGTTCTTC,TRBJ2-1,TRBD2,TRBV7-2,.
CASSDVRTAGNTIYF,TGTGCCAGCAGTGACGTCAGGACTGCAGGAAACACCATATATTTT,TRBJ1-3,.,TRBV2,.
CASRLGWKGYEQYF,TGTGCAAGTCGCTTAGGATGGAAGGGCTACGAGCAGTACTTC,TRBJ2-7,.,TRBV12-2,few
CASSLSRSGLAQYF,TGTGCCAGCAGCTTATCTAGGAGCGGTTTGGCCCAGTACTTC,TRBJ2-5,.,TRBV7-9,.
CASSLAHTVGDTQYF,TGTGCCAGTAGTTTGGCGCACACCGTTGGGGATACGCAGTATTTT,TRBJ2-3,.,TRBV19,.
CASSLAEVSYEQYF,TGCGCCAGCAGCTTGGCTGAGGTATCCTACGAGCAGTACTTC,TRBJ2-7,.,TRBV5-1,.
CASSVGVIGNTIYF,TGTGCCAGCAGCGTTGGGGTCATAGGAAACACCATATATTTT,TRBJ1-3,.,TRBV9,.
CATSSLGEPQHF,TGTGCCACCAGTTCTCTAGGGGAGCCCCAGCATTTT,TRBJ1-5,.,TRBV15,few
CASSQDWSSYEQYF,TGTGCCAGCAGCCAAGATTGGTCTTCCTACGAGCAGTACTTC,TRBJ2-7,.,TRBV4-2,.
CASTPSTISGANVLTF,TGCGCCAGCACCCCTTCGACCATTTCTGGGGCCAACGTCCTGACTTTC,TRBJ2-6,.,TRBV5-1,few
CASSNPPETTGYTF,TGTGCCAGTAGTAACCCTCCAGAGACGACTGGCTACACCTTC,TRBJ1-2,.,TRBV19,.
CASSAQGNSYEQYF,TGTGCCAGCAGCGCACAGGGGAACTCCTACGAGCAGTACTTC,TRBJ2-7,TRBD1,TRBV9,.
CASSYSTGGLGYGYTF,TGTGCCAGCAGTTACTCAACAGGGGGTCTAGGCTATGGCTACACCTTC,TRBJ1-2,TRBD1,TRBV6-5,.
CASSQTGTSYNEQFF,TGTGCCAGCAGTCAAACAGGGACCTCCTACAATGAGCAGTTCTTC,TRBJ2-1,.,TRBV6-5,.
CASRGGQGANSPLHF,TGTGCCAGCAGGGGGGGACAGGGGGCAAATTCACCCCTCCACTTT,TRBJ1-6,TRBD1,TRBV2,.
CASSQGAGLGTEAFF,TGTGCCAGCAGCCAGGGGGCAGGGTTGGGCACTGAAGCTTTCTTT,TRBJ1-1,TRBD1,TRBV25-1,.
CASSLTGETYNEQFF,TGCGCCAGCAGCTTGACGGGAGAGACCTACAATGAGCAGTTCTTC,TRBJ2-1,.,TRBV5-1,few
CASSTRQNTEAFF,TGTGCCAGCAGCACCCGACAGAACACTGAAGCTTTCTTT,TRBJ1-1,.,TRBV9,once
CSASRPGISSYNEQFF,TGCAGTGCTAGTAGGCCCGGAATTAGCTCCTACAATGAGCAGTTCTTC,TRBJ2-1,.,TRBV20-1,.
CASSLARDTDTQYF,TGCGCCAGCAGCTTGGCCAGAGACACAGATACGCAGTATTTT,TRBJ2-3,.,TRBV5-1,.
CASSQSREGEQYF,TGCGCCAGCAGTCAATCAAGGGAAGGCGAGCAGTACTTC,TRBJ2-7,.,TRBV23-1,.
CASSVDVGELFF,TGTGCCAGCAGCGTAGATGTTGGGGAGCTGTTTTTT,TRBJ2-2,.,TRBV9,.
CASSLIAGGTTEAFF,TGTGCCAGCAGCTTGATCGCAGGGGGCACGACTGAAGCTTTCTTT,TRBJ1-1,TRBD1,TRBV5-6,.
CASSQDNLAGEQFF,TGTGCCAGCAGCCAAGATAACCTAGCGGGGGAGCAGTTCTTC,TRBJ2-1,TRBD2,TRBV14,.
CASSQQGKDTQYF,TGTGCCAGCAGTCAACAGGGAAAAGATACGCAGTATTTT,TRBJ2-3,.,TRBV3-1/TRBV3-2,.
CASSQSDRGGDTQYF,TGTGCCAGTAGCCAATCGGACAGGGGTGGAGATACGCAGTATTTT,TRBJ2-3,TRBD1,TRBV19,.
CASSLIRSAKNIQYF,TGTGCCAGCAGCCTGATAAGATCGGCCAAAAACATTCAGTACTTC,TRBJ2-4,.,TRBV28,.
CASSPGAWDTQYF,TGCGCCAGCAGCCCAGGGGCTTGGGATACGCAGTATTTT,TRBJ2-3,.,TRBV4-3,.
CASSQSRGQGADGYTF,TGCGCCAGCAGTCAATCGAGAGGACAGGGGGCCGATGGCTACACCTTC,TRBJ1-2,TRBD1,TRBV23-1,.
CASSPAGTGTNEKLFF,TGTGCCAGCAGCCCGGCCGGGACAGGGACTAATGAAAAACTGTTTTTT,TRBJ1-4,TRBD1,TRBV4-2,.
CASSFPDRGLNTIYF,TGCGCCAGCAGCTTCCCCGACAGGGGGCTAAACACCATATATTTT,TRBJ1-3,TRBD1,TRBV5-1,.
CASSPPREGVGNEKLFF,TGTGCCAGCAGCCCCCCCCGGGAAGGGGTGGGGAATGAAAAACTGTTTTTT,TRBJ1-4,.,TRBV14,.
CASSRQFWTSGRRGQETQYF,TGTGCCAGCAGCCGACAATTTTGGACTAGCGGGAGACGGGGGCAAGAGACCCAGTACTTC,TRBJ2-5,TRBD2,TRBV6-2/TRBV6-3,.
CASSSGAIGNTIYF,TGTGCCAGCAGTTCGGGGGCGATCGGAAACACCATATATTTT,TRBJ1-3,.,TRBV6-5,.
CASSRGRGRVIATEAFF,TGTGCCAGTAGTCGCGGCAGGGGGCGCGTAATTGCCACTGAAGCTTTCTTT,TRBJ1-1,TRBD1,TRBV19,.
CASSPILLNSQETQYF,TGTGCCAGCAGCCCCATCCTTCTCAACTCCCAAGAGACCCAGTACTTC,TRBJ2-5,.,TRBV9,once
CASRRDTHGYTF,TGTGCCAGCAGAAGGGACACCCATGGCTACACCTTC,TRBJ1-2,.,TRBV7-2,.
CASSPDRSYGYTF,TGTGCCAGCAGCCCTGACAGATCCTATGGCTACACCTTC,TRBJ1-2,.,TRBV5-5,few
CASSYDSHETQYF,TGTGCCAGCAGTTATGACAGCCATGAGACCCAGTACTTC,TRBJ2-5,.,TRBV6-2/TRBV6-3,.
CASSFGLAGGWANNEQFF,TGTGCCAGCAGTTTTGGACTAGCGGGGGGGTGGGCCAACAATGAGCAGTTCTTC,TRBJ2-1,TRBD2,TRBV27,.
CASSESRQGGNTIYF,TGTGCCAGCAGTGAATCGAGGCAGGGGGGGAACACCATATATTTT,TRBJ1-3,TRBD1,TRBV6-1,.
CASSRALVETQYF,TGTGCCAGCAGCCGGGCCCTAGTAGAGACCCAGTACTTC,TRBJ2-5,.,TRBV5-8,.